Only a few counts were recorded for the clone carrying this T cell receptor (beta chain). The antigen is unknown. TCRdb re-called the PCR reads with MiXCR. The profile shows some 15,000 clones, approximately 28% of them singletons. Treatment of any kind had been given to no patient before thyroid surgery. These data come from a study of metastatic and nonmetastatic thyroid tumors. The study, taken as a whole, reports: In blood and tumor, TCR beta diversity was reportedly significantly higher in malignant thyroid tumors than in benign nodules.

The CDR3 contains 15 residues. Trimming removed 5 bases at V and 1 base at J, with 11 bases between. From germline, CDR1 is MNHNS and CDR2 SASEGT. V gene TRBV6-1 combines with J gene TRBJ2-2, with D possibly matching TRBD1 (5 bases). Sequencing was carried out using tumor tissue. The source of this sequence is a female donor with papillary thyroid cancer or a benign thyroid nodule (not recorded which). Some clones in this sample may be carry-over from other donors' samples. CDR3 in amino acids: CASSRNRMNTGELFF. CDR3 nucleotide sequence: TGTGCCAGCAGTAGAAACAGGATGAACACCGGGGAGCTGTTTTTT.